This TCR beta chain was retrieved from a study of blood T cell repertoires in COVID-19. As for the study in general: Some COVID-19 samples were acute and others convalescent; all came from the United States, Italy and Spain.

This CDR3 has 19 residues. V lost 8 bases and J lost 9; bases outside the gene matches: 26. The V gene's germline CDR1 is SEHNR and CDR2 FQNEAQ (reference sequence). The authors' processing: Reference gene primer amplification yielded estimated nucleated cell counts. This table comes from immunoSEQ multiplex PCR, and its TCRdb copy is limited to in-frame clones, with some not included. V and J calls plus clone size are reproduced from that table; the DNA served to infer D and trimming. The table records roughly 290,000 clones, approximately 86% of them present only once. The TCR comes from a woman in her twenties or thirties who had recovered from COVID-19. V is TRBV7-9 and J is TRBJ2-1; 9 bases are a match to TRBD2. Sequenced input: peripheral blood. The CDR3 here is CASLAGGYYSGSWRGEQFF. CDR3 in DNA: TGTGCCAGCTTGGCAGGGGGATACTATAGCGGGAGCTGGCGTGGTGAGCAGTTCTTC.